This T cell receptor (beta chain) originates from a study of T cells in Graves' hyperthyroidism and ophthalmopathy. Study results and caveats: Most thyroid clonotypes expanded above 0.001 were also detected in blood.

The V gene end was trimmed by 2 bases and the J gene end by 4 bases; junction bases not matched to a gene: 3. This CDR3 contains 14 residues. The V gene's germline CDR1 is DFQATT and CDR2 SNEGSKA (reference sequence). RNA transcripts were the template for amplifying TCR beta CDR3 regions. TCR CDR3 regions were first amplified by RT-PCR with HTBI primers. MiXCR, applied by TCRdb to the multiplex PCR reads, yields one record per CDR3 protein. The data hold about 640,000 distinct CDR3 sequences, with about 20% observed a single time. Comments on this clonotype: Its antigen is undetermined.

The TCR comes from a man aged 25-40 years with Graves' ophthalmopathy. Sequenced input: blood. The gene calls are TRBV20-1 and TRBJ1-4; 8 bases map to TRBD1. The CDR3 region is CSARLTGVNEKLFF. The CDR3 coding sequence is TGCAGTGCTAGATTGACAGGGGTTAATGAAAAACTGTTTTTT.